This T cell receptor (beta chain) was recovered during a study of T cells after posttransplantation cyclophosphamide. CDR1 is SNHLY, CDR2 FYNNEI, per germline. V was shortened by 4 bases and J by 6 bases, with 8 bases between the two germline ends. This CDR3 is built from 12 residues. Busulfan-fludarabine conditioning, marrow transplant, and cyclophosphamide on days +3 and +4 were administered. Data came from immunoSEQ multiplex PCR; TCRdb stores just in-frame clones and leaves some out. This sample comprises about 1,200 clones, none seen once only. Study-wide points: TRB clonality was highly associated with recipient CMV seropositivity and reactivation. Donor-recipient repertoire similarity was low at 1-2 months, rising over year one. Tissue-infiltrating T cells from skin or gut overlapped little with blood T cells.

Relative to its sample, this clone is medium-sized. As yet, its antigen is unknown. This sequence joins TRBV2 and TRBJ2-3; D may be TRBD1 or TRBD2 (5 bases each). The receptor was derived from a young adult male patient who received an allogeneic stem cell transplant from a related donor, was CMV-positive, and had no GVHD. Some T cells may be graft donor cells. Sequencing was performed on PBMCs, taken 84 days after allogeneic stem cell transplant with posttransplant cyclophosphamide. The CDR3 coding sequence is TGTGCCAGCAGTGGTGAGGGGGATACGCAGTATTTT. Its translation is CASSGEGDTQYF.